Shown below are 5 T cell receptor beta chains from a single sample sequenced in a study of blood T cell repertoires in COVID-19. Measured with immunoSEQ multiplex PCR; TCRdb has only the in-frame clones, and not every one. The data contain around 200,000 clones, more than 65% of them seen just once; the ten biggest clones take up 4% to 5.5%. The sample consisted of peripheral blood. These receptor sequences come from a man in his forties or fifties with active or convalescent COVID-19.

The chain combines TRBV7-9 with TRBJ1-2; 9 bases map to TRBD1. The CDR3 has 13 residues. Germline CDR1 reads SEHNR; CDR2 reads FQNEAQ (reference sequence). V shed 6 bases and J 10 bases; nucleotides not matched to a gene: 9. The CDR3 loop reads CASSSGTGKAYTF. Written as DNA, the CDR3 is TGTGCCAGCAGTTCCGGGACAGGGAAGGCCTACACCTTC.

Only a few counts were recorded for this clone. The chain combines TRBV30 with TRBJ1-5; the match to TRBD1 covers 7 bases. There are 16 residues in the CDR3. V lost 0 bases, J lost 2 bases, and 7 bases stayed unmatched. Germline V lookup: CDR1 GTSNPN, CDR2 SVGIG (reference sequence). The CDR3 spells CAWSVGPGGRNQPQHF. The CDR3 DNA reads as TGTGCCTGGAGTGTTGGGCCAGGGGGACGCAATCAGCCCCAGCATTTT.

The chain employs TRBV7-9 and TRBJ1-2, with D tentatively TRBD1 (5 bases). Trimming took 4 bases from V and 5 from J, leaving 14 bases between them. This CDR3 is 14 amino acids long. CDR1 is SEHNR, CDR2 FQNEAQ, per germline (reference sequence). CDR3 amino acids: CASSSLTVRYGYTF. The CDR3 coding sequence is TGTGCCAGCAGCTCATTGACAGTAAGATATGGCTACACCTTC. Full variable domain (rest looked up from reference TRBV7-9 and TRBJ1-2): DTGVSQNPRHKITKRGQNVTFRCDPISEHNRLYWYRQTLGQGPEFLTYFQNEAQLEKSRLLSDRFSAERPKGSFSTLEIQRTEQGDSAMYLCASSSLTVRYGYTFGSGTRLTVV.

In DNA form, the CDR3 reads TGTGCCAGCAGGGAAACTAGCGGGGGAATCGATGAGCAGTTCTTC. Residues: CASRETSGGIDEQFF. This chain joins TRBV3-1 (or the pseudogene TRBV3-2) and TRBJ2-1; 11 bases fit TRBD2. V gave up 6 bases and J gave up 8 bases; unmatched junction bases: 9. The CDR3 consists of 15 residues. Germline-derived CDR1 and CDR2 are LGHDT and YNNKEL (reference sequence).

This chain joins TRBV10-3 and TRBJ2-7, with a possible D match to TRBD2 (6 bases). V was trimmed by 6 bases and J by 6 bases, leaving 12 bases between them. The CDR3 runs to 12 residues. Per germline, CDR1 ENHRY and CDR2 SYGVKD. This chain's CDR3 is CAIRGLTGEQYF. The CDR3 DNA sequence: TGTGCCATCAGGGGACTCACCGGCGAGCAGTACTTC.